This T cell receptor (beta chain) was documented in a study of blood T cell repertoires in COVID-19. Study information: From T cells, B-cell-depleted T cells, or PBMCs came the material, which was cDNA or gDNA.

Source study methods: Reference gene primer amplification gave estimated nucleated cell counts. Profiling relied on immunoSEQ multiplex PCR, and the TCRdb table lists in-frame clones only, not all of them. D and trimming come from the DNA, and the V and J calls and clone size come from that table. The sample consists of 180,000 or so clones, about 83% of them appearing once. V gave up 4 bases and J gave up 5 bases; unmatched junction bases: 4. The CDR3 contains 14 residues. The V gene's germline CDR1 is SGHRS and CDR2 YFSETQ. Recruits, aged about 18 to 100 years, lived in 25 or so US areas. Cohorts were determined from participant-reported clinical history.

The chain links TRBV5-1 to TRBJ1-5, with 9 bases that match TRBD1. The sequence derives from a man aged 40-49 years with acute COVID-19. The sequencing input was PBMCs or T cells enriched from blood (not recorded which). The CDR3 loop is CASSQTGGDQPQHF. CDR3 nucleotides: TGCGCCAGCAGCCAGACAGGGGGAGATCAGCCCCAGCATTTT.